This passage covers 20 T cell receptor beta chains from one sample sequenced in a study of shared clonotypes between healthy human individuals. Sequenced by immunoSEQ multiplex PCR; TCRdb stores in-frame clones only, minus some. The profile shows about 980,000 clones, over 60% of them singletons. Material: memory CD4+ T cells sorted from blood. Subset denoted: CD45RA-negative fraction. The receptor source for this set is a young man in good health.

In regard to this clone: The sample contains more than one DNA sequence encoding this CDR3. V gene TRBV2 combines with J gene TRBJ1-2; 7 bases line up with TRBD1. The length of the CDR3 is 14 residues. V lost 0 bases and J lost 4; bases outside the gene matches: 2. From germline, CDR1 is SNHLY and CDR2 FYNNEI. The CDR3 DNA sequence: TGTGCCAGCAGTGAAGCGGGGACAGTCTATGGCTACACCTTC. This encodes CASSEAGTVYGYTF.

This clone came up once. The V and J genes are TRBV6-1 and TRBJ2-7; maybe TRBD2 (6 bases). The ends were cut back, 6 bases at V and 2 bases at J, with 11 bases in the middle. The CDR3 covers 13 residues. Germline assignment: CDR1 MNHNS and CDR2 SASEGT. DNA of the CDR3: TGTGCCAGCAGGGGGGTAGCGGCCTACGAGCAGTACTTC. Its translation: CASRGVAAYEQYF.

V is TRBV30 and J is TRBJ2-7; the D is unclear. V lost 0 bases, J lost 6 bases, and 12 bases lay in between. The CDR3 spans 13 residues. CDR1 and CDR2 from the germline V gene are GTSNPN and SVGIG (reference sequence). The CDR3 spells CAWSVTGLGEQYF. DNA of the CDR3: TGTGCCTGGAGTGTAACCGGGCTCGGCGAGCAGTACTTC. The complete variable domain, with remaining parts taken from reference TRBV30 and TRBJ2-7, reads SQTIHQWPATLVQPVGSPLSLECTVEGTSNPNLYWYRQAAGRGLQLLFYSVGIGQISSEVPQNLSASRPQDRQFILSSKKLLLSDSGFYLCAWSVTGLGEQYFGPGTRLTVT.

The chain recombines TRBV5-4 with TRBJ2-1, with D perhaps TRBD2 (5 bases). V was clipped by 2 bases and J by 5 bases, with 20 bases between them. Per germline, CDR1 SGHNT and CDR2 YYREEE (reference sequence). This CDR3 is built from 17 residues. In nucleotides, the CDR3 is TGTGCCAGCAGCTTCCCATCGACTACATCACTAGACAATGAGCAGTTCTTC. Protein: CASSFPSTTSLDNEQFF. The full variable domain, rest sourced from reference TRBV5-4 and TRBJ2-1, is ETGVTQSPTHLIKTRGQQVTLRCSSQSGHNTVSWYQQALGQGPQFIFQYYREEENGRGNFPPRFSGLQFPNYSSELNVNALELDDSALYLCASSFPSTTSLDNEQFFGPGTRLTVL.

This chain connects TRBV19 to TRBJ1-1, with 12 bases matching TRBD1. Trimming cost V 4 bases and J 0 bases; bases outside gene matches: 6. This CDR3 is built from 17 residues. CDR1 is LNHDA, CDR2 SQIVND, per germline (reference sequence). CDR3 in DNA: TGTGCCAGTAGTAAAGGGACAGGGGGCCCTATGAACACTGAAGCTTTCTTT. It yields the protein CASSKGTGGPMNTEAFF. The complete variable domain, with remaining parts taken from reference TRBV19 and TRBJ1-1, reads DGGITQSPKYLFRKEGQNVTLSCEQNLNHDAMYWYRQDPGQGLRLIYYSQIVNDFQKGDIAEGYSVSREKKESFPLTVTSAQKNPTAFYLCASSKGTGGPMNTEAFFGQGTRLTVV.

The chain combines TRBV7-3 with TRBJ2-3; no reliable D call. CDR1 and CDR2 (germline): SGHTA, FQGTGA. Trimming removed 6 bases from V and 0 bases from J, with 7 bases in between. The CDR3 has 13 residues. CDR3 residues: CASRSASTDTQYF. The CDR3 DNA is TGTGCCAGCAGATCGGCTAGCACAGATACGCAGTATTTT.

This clone appeared once. The CDR3 nucleotides read TGTGCAAGTCGCCACGATAGCGGGAGGGCGGGGGATGAGCAGTTCTTC. Its translation: CASRHDSGRAGDEQFF. The chain combines TRBV12-2 with TRBJ2-1; TRBD2 is the table's D call, not checked against the DNA. TRBV12-2 is labeled a pseudogene. This CDR3 is 16 amino acids long.

The CDR3 region has the DNA TGCGCCAGTTCCCGGGCCGACAATCAGCCCCAGCATTTT. This gives the protein CASSRADNQPQHF. This rearrangement joins TRBV10-2 to TRBJ1-5; no firm D call. V lost 9 bases and J lost 3, with 12 bases in between. The germline V gene encodes CDR1 WSHSY and CDR2 SAAADI. This CDR3 has 13 amino acids.

The V call is TRBV30, the J call TRBJ2-5; no clear D. Trimming removed 3 bases at V and 2 bases at J, with 13 bases between. The CDR3 loop spans 14 amino acids. The germline CDR1 and CDR2 sequences are GTSNPN and SVGIG (reference sequence). The CDR3 sequence is CAWSPESLQETQYF. In DNA, the CDR3 is TGTGCCTGGAGCCCTGAATCCCTTCAAGAGACCCAGTACTTC.

The rearrangement uses TRBV6-5 and TRBJ2-5; TRBD2 matches 7 bases. Germline lookup yields CDR1 MNHEY and CDR2 SVGAGI. The V and J ends lost 0 bases and 3 bases, in that order; junction bases with no gene match: 1. The CDR3 sequence is 14 residues long. CDR3 nucleotide sequence: TGTGCCAGCAGTTACTCGGGGGGGGAAGAGACCCAGTACTTC. It specifies CASSYSGGEETQYF.

The V gene is TRBV9, the J gene TRBJ1-1; D is unclear. The length of the CDR3 is 16 residues. Germline CDR1 reads SGDLS; CDR2 reads YYNGEE. Trimming cost V 4 bases and J 0 bases, with 16 bases left between them. The CDR3 coding sequence is TGTGCCAGCAGCCCGCGGTTGGTGGGGATGAACACTGAAGCTTTCTTT. Encoded protein: CASSPRLVGMNTEAFF.

J is TRBJ2-7 and V is TRBV6-1, with TRBD1 as a possible D gene (6 bases). Germline V lookup: CDR1 MNHNS, CDR2 SASEGT. The V end lost 6 bases, the J end lost 1 base, and 13 bases lay between the germline ends. CDR3 length equals 14 residues. In DNA, the CDR3 is TGTGCCAGCAGACCGAGAGGACAGTCCTACGAGCAGTACTTC. This encodes CASRPRGQSYEQYF.

The chain uses TRBV18 and TRBJ2-2, with 8 bases matching TRBD2. This CDR3 comprises 13 residues. With 1 base clipped from V and 8 bases from J, the junction kept 0 bases outside the gene matches. Per germline, CDR1 KGHSH and CDR2 LQKENI. The CDR3: CASSPLAGGELFF. CDR3 DNA: TGTGCCAGCTCACCACTAGCGGGAGGGGAGCTGTTTTTT.

This chain joins TRBV9 and TRBJ2-3, with D possibly TRBD2 on 6 matching bases. This CDR3 contains 13 residues. Trimming removed 3 bases at V and 3 bases at J, with 8 bases between. Germline V lookup: CDR1 SGDLS, CDR2 YYNGEE. The CDR3 nucleotides are TGTGCCAGCAGCGGGGGGAGGACAGATACGCAGTATTTT. This translates into CASSGGRTDTQYF.

The rearrangement uses TRBV5-1 and TRBJ1-2, with TRBD1 as a possible D gene (6 bases). CDR3 length: 16 residues. Per the germline V gene, CDR1 is SGHRS and CDR2 is YFSETQ. The V end was cut by 4 bases, the J end by 0 bases, with 16 bases between. DNA for the CDR3: TGCGCCAGCAGCCCGCTACCTGGACAGTCTAACTATGGCTACACCTTC. It is translated as CASSPLPGQSNYGYTF.

The rearrangement links TRBV5-1 to TRBJ1-1; weak D call: TRBD1 (5 bases). The germline V and J ends were trimmed by 4 bases and 3 bases, with 10 bases remaining between them. This CDR3 is 13 amino acids long. Germline values: CDR1 SGHRS, CDR2 YFSETQ. CDR3 residues: CASSPGRDTEAFF. The DNA of the CDR3 is TGCGCCAGCAGCCCCGGCAGGGACACTGAAGCTTTCTTT. Based on the CDR3 plus reference TRBV5-1 and TRBJ1-1, the full variable domain is KAGVTQTPRYLIKTRGQQVTLSCSPISGHRSVSWYQQTPGQGLQFLFEYFSETQRNKGNFPGRFSGRQFSNSRSEMNVSTLELGDSALYLCASSPGRDTEAFFGQGTRLTVV.

The chain combines TRBV5-4 with TRBJ2-5; 7 bases are a match to TRBD1. The CDR3 has 14 amino acids. Trimming took 5 bases from V and 3 from J; bases not matched to a gene: 7. Germline-derived CDR1 and CDR2 are SGHNT and YYREEE (reference sequence). The CDR3 coding sequence is TGTGCCAGCAGTTCGGTCCAGGGGGAAGAGACCCAGTACTTC. It is translated as CASSSVQGEETQYF.

About this clone itself: This may come from a read error, since a much larger clone is one base off. As the CDR3 is not closed by the conserved phenylalanine or tryptophan, this likely results from a read error. The rearrangement joins TRBV5-4 to TRBJ1-2; D unresolved. V was clipped by 0 bases and J by 2 bases, with 2 bases between them. The CDR3 has 12 residues. CDR1 is SGHNT, CDR2 YYREEE, per germline (reference sequence). CDR3 sequence: CASSLDNYGYTL. The CDR3 DNA sequence: TGTGCCAGCAGCTTGGACAACTATGGCTACACCCTC.

The gene calls are TRBV19 and TRBJ2-3; 8 nucleotides line up with TRBD2. The V gene end was trimmed by 5 bases and the J gene end by 10 bases; junction bases not matched to a gene: 11. Germline CDR1 LNHDA, CDR2 SQIVND (reference sequence). This CDR3 is built from 14 residues. The CDR3 region has the DNA TGTGCCAGTAGTCCCCCCGGGACTAGTATTGCGCAGTATTTT. It translates to CASSPPGTSIAQYF.

The CDR3 region is CASSPPKDSRELFF. The CDR3 nucleotides read TGCGCCAGCAGCCCACCTAAGGACAGCCGGGAGCTGTTTTTT. This chain links TRBV5-1 with TRBJ2-2, with D perhaps TRBD1 (6 bases). Trimming pared 4 bases from V and 9 bases from J, leaving 16 bases between. Germline CDR1 is SGHRS and CDR2 is YFSETQ. The CDR3 runs 14 residues.